The rows below give T cell receptor beta chains drawn from one sample of a study of blood T cell repertoires in COVID-19. Repertoires were generated with immunoSEQ multiplex PCR, while TCRdb's copy carries only in-frame clones and drops some. This sample has approximately 140,000 clones; under 90% occur once, and the top ten carry 3.9%. Sequencing input: PBMCs or T cells enriched from blood (not recorded which). The source of these receptors is a man aged 45 to 65 in a cohort exposed to, infected with or recovered from COVID-19 (not recorded which). Each CDR3 is given with its conserved first and last residue. Fields, in order: CDR3 protein, V gene, J gene.

CASSLAGVGYTF,TRBV11-2,TRBJ1-2
CASSQDTSRSYEQYF,TRBV3-1/TRBV3-2,TRBJ2-7
CASSLTSGRATDTQYF,TRBV7-9,TRBJ2-3
CASSLAVAGNTIYF,TRBV5-6,TRBJ1-3
CASSIEGRGQAGRSKFF,TRBV19,TRBJ2-1
CASSNGQKETQYF,TRBV6-2/TRBV6-3,TRBJ2-5
CASRAGVPPEQYF,TRBV28,TRBJ2-7
CASSLGAGNSEQYF,TRBV5-6,TRBJ2-7
CATSRGWDNQPQHF,TRBV25-1,TRBJ1-5
CASSLGTGERETQYF,TRBV7-7,TRBJ2-5
CATTVQRSPLHF,TRBV7-9,TRBJ1-6
CASSLVGLVHDEQFF,TRBV7-2,TRBJ2-1
CARRVGGEQYF,TRBV30,TRBJ2-7
CASSLWGQGTGELFF,TRBV5-8,TRBJ2-2
CASSFDGSSYNEQFF,TRBV27,TRBJ2-1
CASSGTDYSNQPQHF,TRBV2,TRBJ1-5
CASSMGLADEQYF,TRBV18,TRBJ2-7
CATGDSNQPQHF,TRBV24-1,TRBJ1-5
CASSVGDSTNTGELFF,TRBV5-1,TRBJ2-2
CASSWVQGEQYF,TRBV5-1,TRBJ2-7
CATSAYNEQFF,TRBV24-1,TRBJ2-1
CASSDRGRGTDTQYF,TRBV7-8,TRBJ2-3
CASSRDRGGYGYTF,TRBV5-6,TRBJ1-2
CASSPPNWGQGIAYTF,TRBV18,TRBJ1-2
CASSFLAGYEQFF,TRBV7-2,TRBJ2-1
CASSLTGGGLYGYTF,TRBV7-3,TRBJ1-2
CASSSPLHGFDNSPLHF,TRBV7-9,TRBJ1-6
CASSLLVSDQPQHF,TRBV7-2,TRBJ1-5
CSASLTGATNEKLFF,TRBV20-1,TRBJ1-4
CASSPRTGSGETQYF,TRBV6-2/TRBV6-3,TRBJ2-5
CASGTYALNEQYF,TRBV19,TRBJ2-7
CASSMRALTGELFF,TRBV19,TRBJ2-2
CASSLNTPGNTIYF,TRBV7-3,TRBJ1-3
CASREARVNGMNEQFF,TRBV12-2,TRBJ2-1
CASSLAYEAFF,TRBV7-2,TRBJ1-1
CATSPGGLNYGYTF,TRBV24-1,TRBJ1-2